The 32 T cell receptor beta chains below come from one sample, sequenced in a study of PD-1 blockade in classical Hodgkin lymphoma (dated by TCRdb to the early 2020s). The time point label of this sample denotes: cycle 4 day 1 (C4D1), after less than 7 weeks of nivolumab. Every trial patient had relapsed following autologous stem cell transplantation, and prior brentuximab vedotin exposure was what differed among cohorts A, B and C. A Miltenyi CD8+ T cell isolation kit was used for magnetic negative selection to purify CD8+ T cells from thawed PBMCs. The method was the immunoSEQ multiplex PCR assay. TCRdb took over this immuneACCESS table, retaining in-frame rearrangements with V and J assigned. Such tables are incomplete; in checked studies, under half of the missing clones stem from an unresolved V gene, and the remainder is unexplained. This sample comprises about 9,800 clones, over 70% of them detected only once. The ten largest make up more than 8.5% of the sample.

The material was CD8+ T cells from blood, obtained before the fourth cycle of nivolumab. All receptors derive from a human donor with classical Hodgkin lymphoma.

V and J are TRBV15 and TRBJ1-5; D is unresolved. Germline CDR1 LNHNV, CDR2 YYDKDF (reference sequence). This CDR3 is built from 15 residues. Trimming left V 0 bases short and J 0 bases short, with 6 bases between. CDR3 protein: CATSREHISNQPQHF. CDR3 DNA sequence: TGTGCCACCAGCAGAGAACACATTAGCAATCAGCCCCAGCATTTT.

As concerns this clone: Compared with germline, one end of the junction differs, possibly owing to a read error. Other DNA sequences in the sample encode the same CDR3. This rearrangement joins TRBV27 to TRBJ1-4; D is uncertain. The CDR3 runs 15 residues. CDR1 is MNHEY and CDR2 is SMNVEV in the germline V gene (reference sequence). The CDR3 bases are TGTGCCAGCAGTTTGTATGGATCTTCAAATGAAAAGCTGTTTTTT. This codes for CASSLYGSSNEKLFF.

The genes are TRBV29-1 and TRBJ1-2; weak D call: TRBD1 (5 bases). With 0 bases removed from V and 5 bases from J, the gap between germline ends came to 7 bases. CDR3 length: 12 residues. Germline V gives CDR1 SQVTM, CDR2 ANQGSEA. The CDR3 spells CSVEDGGYGYTF. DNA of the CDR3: TGCAGCGTTGAAGATGGGGGGTATGGCTACACCTTC.

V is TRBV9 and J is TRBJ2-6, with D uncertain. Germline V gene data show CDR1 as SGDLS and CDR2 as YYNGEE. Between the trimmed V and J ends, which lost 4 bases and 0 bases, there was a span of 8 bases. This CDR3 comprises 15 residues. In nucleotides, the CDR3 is TGTGCCAGCAGCCTTAGTATCTCTGGGGCCAACGTCCTGACTTTC. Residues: CASSLSISGANVLTF.

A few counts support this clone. The CDR3: CASSLWSEAYEQYF. The CDR3 DNA reads as TGTGCCAGCAGCTTGTGGTCAGAAGCCTACGAGCAGTACTTC. This rearrangement joins TRBV5-4 to TRBJ2-7; D gene unclear. Trimming cost V 1 base and J 2 bases, with 10 bases left between them. The CDR3 extends over 14 amino acids. Germline values: CDR1 SGHNT, CDR2 YYREEE (reference sequence).

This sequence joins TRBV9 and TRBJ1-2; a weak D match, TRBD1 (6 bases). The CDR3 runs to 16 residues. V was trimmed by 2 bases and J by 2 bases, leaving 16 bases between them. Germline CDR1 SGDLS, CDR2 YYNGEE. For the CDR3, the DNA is TGTGCCAGCAGCGTCGGGACAACCCAAGGGAACTATGGCTACACCTTC. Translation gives CASSVGTTQGNYGYTF.

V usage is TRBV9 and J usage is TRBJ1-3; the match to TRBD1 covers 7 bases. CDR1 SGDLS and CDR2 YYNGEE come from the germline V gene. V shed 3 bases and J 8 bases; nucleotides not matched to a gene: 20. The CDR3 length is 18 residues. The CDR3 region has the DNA TGTGCCAGCAGCGCCACCGGTCGTGAGGGGACAGCTAGGCACACCATATATTTT. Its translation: CASSATGREGTARHTIYF.

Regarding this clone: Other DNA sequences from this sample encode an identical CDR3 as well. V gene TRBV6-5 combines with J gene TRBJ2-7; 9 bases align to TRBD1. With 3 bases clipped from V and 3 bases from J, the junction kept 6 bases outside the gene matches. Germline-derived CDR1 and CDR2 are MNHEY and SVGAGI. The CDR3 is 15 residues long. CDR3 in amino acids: CASSYSGTGSYEQYF. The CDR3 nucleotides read TGTGCCAGCAGTTATTCCGGGACAGGGAGCTACGAGCAGTACTTC.

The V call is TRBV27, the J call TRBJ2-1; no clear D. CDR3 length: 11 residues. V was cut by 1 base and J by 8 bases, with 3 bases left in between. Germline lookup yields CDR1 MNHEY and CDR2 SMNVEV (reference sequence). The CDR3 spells CASSLFDEQFF. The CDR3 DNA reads TGTGCCAGCAGTTTATTCGATGAGCAGTTCTTC.

The CDR3 region has the DNA TGTGCCAGCAGCTTAGTAGGACAGGGTCCCTATAATTCACCCCTCCACTTT. This encodes CASSLVGQGPYNSPLHF. The chain has TRBV13 and TRBJ1-6, with TRBD1 matching 8 bases. The CDR3 loop spans 17 amino acids. V was clipped by 1 base and J by 2 bases; unmatched bases: 4. CDR1 and CDR2 (germline): PRHDT, FYEKMQ (reference sequence).

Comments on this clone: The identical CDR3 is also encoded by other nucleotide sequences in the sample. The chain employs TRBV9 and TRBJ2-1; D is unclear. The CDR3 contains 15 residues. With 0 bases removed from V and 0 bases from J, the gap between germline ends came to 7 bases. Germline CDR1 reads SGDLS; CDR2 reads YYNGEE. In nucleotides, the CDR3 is TGTGCCAGCAGCGTAGGTGTGGGCTCCTACAATGAGCAGTTCTTC. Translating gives CASSVGVGSYNEQFF.

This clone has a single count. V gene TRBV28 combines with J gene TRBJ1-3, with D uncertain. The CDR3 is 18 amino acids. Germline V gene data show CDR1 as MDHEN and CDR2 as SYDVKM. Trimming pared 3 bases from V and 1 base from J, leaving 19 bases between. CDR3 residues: CASSFALARRTSGNTIYF. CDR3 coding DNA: TGTGCCAGCAGTTTCGCGCTCGCGCGGCGGACTTCTGGAAACACCATATATTTT.

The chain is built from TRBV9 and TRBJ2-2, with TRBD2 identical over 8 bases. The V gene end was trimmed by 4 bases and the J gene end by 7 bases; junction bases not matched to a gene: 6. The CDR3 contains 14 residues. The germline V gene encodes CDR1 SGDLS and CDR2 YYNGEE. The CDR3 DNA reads TGTGCCAGCAGCACCCGGACTAGCCACGGGGAGCTGTTTTTT. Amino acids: CASSTRTSHGELFF.

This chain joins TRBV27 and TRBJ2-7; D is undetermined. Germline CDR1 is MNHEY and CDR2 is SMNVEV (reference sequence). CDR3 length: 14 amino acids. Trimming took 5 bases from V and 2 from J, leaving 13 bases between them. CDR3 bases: TGTGCCAGCAGTGGAACGGGTTCCGCCTACGAGCAGTACTTC. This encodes CASSGTGSAYEQYF.

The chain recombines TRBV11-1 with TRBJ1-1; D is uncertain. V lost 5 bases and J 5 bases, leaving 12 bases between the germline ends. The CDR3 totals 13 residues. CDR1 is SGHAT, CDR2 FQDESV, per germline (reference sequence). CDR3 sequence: CASSLTMGTEAFF. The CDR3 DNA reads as TGTGCCAGCAGCCTAACAATGGGAACTGAAGCTTTCTTT.

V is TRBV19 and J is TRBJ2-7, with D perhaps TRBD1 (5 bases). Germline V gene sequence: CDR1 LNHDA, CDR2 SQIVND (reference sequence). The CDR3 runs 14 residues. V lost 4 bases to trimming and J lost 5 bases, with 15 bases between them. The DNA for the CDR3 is TGTGCCAGTAGTACAATAACAGGTATCCACGAGCAGTACTTC. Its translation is CASSTITGIHEQYF.

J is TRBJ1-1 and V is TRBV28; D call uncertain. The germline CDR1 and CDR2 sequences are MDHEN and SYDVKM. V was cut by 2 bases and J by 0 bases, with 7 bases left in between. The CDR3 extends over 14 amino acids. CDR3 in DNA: TGTGCCAGCAGTTTACAAGGACTGAACACTGAAGCTTTCTTT. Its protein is CASSLQGLNTEAFF.

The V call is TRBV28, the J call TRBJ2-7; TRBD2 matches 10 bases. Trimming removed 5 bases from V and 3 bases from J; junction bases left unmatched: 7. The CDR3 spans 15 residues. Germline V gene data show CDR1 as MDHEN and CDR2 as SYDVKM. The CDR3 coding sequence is TGTGCCAGCAGTATTGGGACTAGCGCTTACTACGAGCAGTACTTC. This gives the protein CASSIGTSAYYEQYF.

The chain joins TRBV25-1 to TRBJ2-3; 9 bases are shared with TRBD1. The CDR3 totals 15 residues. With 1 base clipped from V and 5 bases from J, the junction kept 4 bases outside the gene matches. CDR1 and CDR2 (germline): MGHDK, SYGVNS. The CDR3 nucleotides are TGTGCCAGCAGTGAATGGGACAGGGAGGAAGATACGCAGTATTTT. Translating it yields CASSEWDREEDTQYF.

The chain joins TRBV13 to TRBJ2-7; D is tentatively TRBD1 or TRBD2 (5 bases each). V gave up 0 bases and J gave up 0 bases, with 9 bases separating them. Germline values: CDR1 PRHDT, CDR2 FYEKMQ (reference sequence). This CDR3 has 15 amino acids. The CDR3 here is CASSLGGDPSYEQYF. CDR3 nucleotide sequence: TGTGCCAGCAGCTTAGGCGGGGACCCCTCCTACGAGCAGTACTTC.

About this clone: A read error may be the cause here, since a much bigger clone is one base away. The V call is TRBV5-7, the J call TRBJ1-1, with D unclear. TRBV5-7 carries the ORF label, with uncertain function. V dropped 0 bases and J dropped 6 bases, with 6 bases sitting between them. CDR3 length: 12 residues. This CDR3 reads CASSLGRAEAFF. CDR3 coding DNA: TGTGCCAGCAGCTTGGGGAGGGCTGAAGCTTTCTTT.

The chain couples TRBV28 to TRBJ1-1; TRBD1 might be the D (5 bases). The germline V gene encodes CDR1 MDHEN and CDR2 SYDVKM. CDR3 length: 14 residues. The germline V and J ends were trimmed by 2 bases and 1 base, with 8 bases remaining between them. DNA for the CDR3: TGTGCCAGCAGTTTAGGGGCAGGGAACACTGAAGCTTTCTTT. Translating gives CASSLGAGNTEAFF.

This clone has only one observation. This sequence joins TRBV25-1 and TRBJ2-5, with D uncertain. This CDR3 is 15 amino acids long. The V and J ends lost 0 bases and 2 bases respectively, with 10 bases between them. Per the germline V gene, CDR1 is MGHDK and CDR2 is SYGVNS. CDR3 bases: TGTGCCAGCAGTGAATATTGGGCACCGCAAGAGACCCAGTACTTC. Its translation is CASSEYWAPQETQYF.

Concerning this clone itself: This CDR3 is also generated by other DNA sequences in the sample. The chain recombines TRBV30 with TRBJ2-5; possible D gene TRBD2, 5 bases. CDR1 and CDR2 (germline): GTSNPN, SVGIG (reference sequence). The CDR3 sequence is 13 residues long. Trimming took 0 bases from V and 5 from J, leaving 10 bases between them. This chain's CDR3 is CAWSVRGGETQYF. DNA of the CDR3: TGTGCCTGGAGTGTACGGGGTGGGGAGACCCAGTACTTC.

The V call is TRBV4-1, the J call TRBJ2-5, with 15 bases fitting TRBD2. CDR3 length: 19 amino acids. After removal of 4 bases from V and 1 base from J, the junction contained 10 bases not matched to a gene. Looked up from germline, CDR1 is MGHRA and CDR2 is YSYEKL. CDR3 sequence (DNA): TGCGCCAGCAGCCCCCGTTCGGGACTAGCGGGAGGACCCCAAGAGACCCAGTACTTC. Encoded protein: CASSPRSGLAGGPQETQYF.

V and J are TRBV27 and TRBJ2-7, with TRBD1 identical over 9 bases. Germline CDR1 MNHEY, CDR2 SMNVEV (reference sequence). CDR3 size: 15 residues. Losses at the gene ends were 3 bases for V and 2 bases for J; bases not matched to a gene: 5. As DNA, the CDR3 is TGTGCCAGCAGTTTCTCCGGGACAGGGACCTACGAGCAGTACTTC. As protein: CASSFSGTGTYEQYF.

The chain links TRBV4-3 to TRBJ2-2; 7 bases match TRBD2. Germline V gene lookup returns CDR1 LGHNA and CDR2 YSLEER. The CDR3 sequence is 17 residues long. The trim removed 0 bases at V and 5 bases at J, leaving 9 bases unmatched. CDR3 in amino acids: CASSQDGAGYLTGELFF. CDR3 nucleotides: TGCGCCAGCAGCCAAGATGGAGCGGGGTACCTTACCGGGGAGCTGTTTTTT.

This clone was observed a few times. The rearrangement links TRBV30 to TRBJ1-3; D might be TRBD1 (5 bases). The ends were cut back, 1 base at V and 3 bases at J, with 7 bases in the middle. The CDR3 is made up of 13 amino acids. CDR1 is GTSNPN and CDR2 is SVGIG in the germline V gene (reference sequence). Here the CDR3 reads CAWSGGSGNTIYF. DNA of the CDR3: TGTGCCTGGAGTGGGGGGAGTGGAAACACCATATATTTT.

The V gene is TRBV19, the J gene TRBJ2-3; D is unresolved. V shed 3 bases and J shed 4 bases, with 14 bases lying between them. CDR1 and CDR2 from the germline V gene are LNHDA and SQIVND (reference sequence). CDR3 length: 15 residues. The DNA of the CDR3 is TGTGCCAGTAGTATCGCCTTGACATCCGCAGATACGCAGTATTTT. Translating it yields CASSIALTSADTQYF.

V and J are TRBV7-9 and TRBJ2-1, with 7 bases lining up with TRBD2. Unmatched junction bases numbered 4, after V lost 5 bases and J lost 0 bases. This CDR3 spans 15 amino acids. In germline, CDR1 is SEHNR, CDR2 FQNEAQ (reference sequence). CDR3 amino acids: CASSLGLDSYNEQFF. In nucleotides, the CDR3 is TGTGCCAGCAGCCTTGGACTAGACTCCTACAATGAGCAGTTCTTC. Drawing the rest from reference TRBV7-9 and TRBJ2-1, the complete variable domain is DTGVSQNPRHKITKRGQNVTFRCDPISEHNRLYWYRQTLGQGPEFLTYFQNEAQLEKSRLLSDRFSAERPKGSFSTLEIQRTEQGDSAMYLCASSLGLDSYNEQFFGPGTRLTVL.

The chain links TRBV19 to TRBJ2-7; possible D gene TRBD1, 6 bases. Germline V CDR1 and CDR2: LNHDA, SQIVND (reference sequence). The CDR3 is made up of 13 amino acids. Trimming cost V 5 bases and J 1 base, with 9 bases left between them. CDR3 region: CASSEGGSYEQYF. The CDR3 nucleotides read TGTGCCAGTAGTGAAGGGGGATCCTACGAGCAGTACTTC.

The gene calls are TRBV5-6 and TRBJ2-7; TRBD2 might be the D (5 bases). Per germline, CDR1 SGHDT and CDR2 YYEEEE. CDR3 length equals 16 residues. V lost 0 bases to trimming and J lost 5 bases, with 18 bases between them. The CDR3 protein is CASSLEEGYLGHEQYF. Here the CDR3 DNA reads TGTGCCAGCAGCTTGGAAGAGGGCTACTTGGGTCACGAGCAGTACTTC.